These T cell receptor beta chains were read from a single sample in a study of OX40 agonist ivuxolimab in advanced cancers. Libraries were prepared by immunoSEQ multiplex PCR; TCRdb keeps only in-frame clonotypes and omits some of them. The data contain over 75,000 clones, 80% to 95% of them singletons. Source: CD4+ or CD8+ T cells sorted from blood, taken in a trial of the OX40 agonist ivuxolimab. The receptors were gathered from an adult with an advanced solid tumor such as melanoma, head and neck, liver or kidney cancer. CDR3s include the opening cysteine and the closing phenylalanine or tryptophan. A D gene is named only where the DNA matches it firmly. Where a row states a size, it is once, few, many or the class of an expanded clone; other rows omit it.

>TRBJ2-3|.|TRBV5-1|.
TGCGCCAGCAGCCCACCTACAGGGAGTGGGGGTACAGATACGCAGTATTTT
CASSPPTGSGGTDTQYF
>TRBJ2-7|.|TRBV4-1|.
TGCGCCAGCAGCTCGTTCCCGGCGGGTGGGGTCTACGAGCAGTACTTC
CASSSFPAGGVYEQYF
>TRBJ2-5|.|TRBV7-9|.
TGTGCCATCAACTCCCCGCGCCTCCCCAGCTGGGAGACCCAGTACTTC
CAINSPRLPSWETQYF
>TRBJ1-5|.|TRBV7-9|.
TGTGCCAGCAGCTTAGGCGGGGGTAGCAATCAGCCCCAGCATTTT
CASSLGGGSNQPQHF
>TRBJ2-3|.|TRBV19|TRBD2
TGTGCCAGTAGTATAGTTGCGGGAGGAGGAGATACGCAGTATTTT
CASSIVAGGGDTQYF
>TRBJ2-3|.|TRBV11-2|TRBD1
TGTGCCAGCAGGGGACAGGGGGCGAGCACAGATACGCAGTATTTT
CASRGQGASTDTQYF
>TRBJ2-2|once|TRBV4-3|.
TGCGCCAGCAGCCAAGGGATAGCGGTGAACACCGGGGAGCTGTTTTTT
CASSQGIAVNTGELFF
>TRBJ2-7|.|TRBV4-3|TRBD1
TGCGCCAGCAGCCAAGAACCTCTCGGGACAGCCTCCTACGAGCAGTACTTC
CASSQEPLGTASYEQYF
>TRBJ2-5|once|TRBV28|TRBD1
TGTGCCAGCAGTAAACAGGGGCCGGGGGAGACCCAGTACTTC
CASSKQGPGETQYF
>TRBJ1-5|.|TRBV18|.
TGTGCCAGCTCACCGCCAGGAGGTAGGGTTGGGAAGCCCCAGCATTTT
CASSPPGGRVGKPQHF
>TRBJ2-4|.|TRBV4-1|.
TGCGCCAGCAGCCGTACTCAGGGATTCGAAAACATTCAGTACTTC
CASSRTQGFENIQYF
>TRBJ2-3|.|TRBV7-2|TRBD2
TGTGCCAGCAGCTTAAATATCCTAGCGGGAGTCACAGATACGCAGTATTTT
CASSLNILAGVTDTQYF
>TRBJ1-3|.|TRBV6-5|.
TGTGCCAGCAGTTACGGGGGGGCGTCTGGAAACACCATATATTTT
CASSYGGASGNTIYF
>TRBJ2-1|.|TRBV5-6|.
TGTGCCAGCAGCTTGTTCGGGGAGCAGTTCTTC
CASSLFGEQFF
>TRBJ1-4|.|TRBV14|.
TGTGCCAGCAGCCAAGATGCGTGGAATGAAAAACTGTTTTTT
CASSQDAWNEKLFF
>TRBJ2-7|once|TRBV5-1|.
TGCGCCAGCAGCTTCCGGGACTCCGCCTACGAGCAGTACTTC
CASSFRDSAYEQYF
>TRBJ2-2|once|TRBV4-3|TRBD2
TGCGCCAGCAGCCAAGAAGGTCTACTAGCGGGAAACACCGGGGAGCTGTTTTTT
CASSQEGLLAGNTGELFF
>TRBJ2-6|.|TRBV6-1|.
TGTGCCAGCAGTATTACAGGGACTGGGGCCAACGTCCTGACTTTC
CASSITGTGANVLTF
>TRBJ2-7|few|TRBV4-1|.
TGCGCCAGCAGCCAAGAGGGACGTTTTTACTACGAGCAGTACTTC
CASSQEGRFYYEQYF
>TRBJ1-1|.|TRBV28|TRBD1
TGTGCCAGCAGTCGGACAGGGGTGAACACTGAAGCTTTCTTT
CASSRTGVNTEAFF
>TRBJ1-1|.|TRBV4-1|.
TGCGCCAGCAGCCAAGCTTCTCACGGGTTGAACACTGAAGCTTTCTTT
CASSQASHGLNTEAFF
>TRBJ1-2|.|TRBV30|TRBD1
TGTGCCTGGAGTGGTGACAGGGGCAACTATGGCTACACCTTC
CAWSGDRGNYGYTF
>TRBJ2-5|.|TRBV14|TRBD1
TGTGCCAGCAGCCAAGCTCGTGGTTACAGGGGGGCTAGGGAGACCCAGTACTTC
CASSQARGYRGARETQYF
>TRBJ1-2|.|TRBV11-2|TRBD1
TGTGCCAGCAGCCCCACGGGACAGGGAAGAGATGGCTACACCTTC
CASSPTGQGRDGYTF
>TRBJ2-3|.|TRBV27|TRBD2
TGTGCCAGCAGTTTATCGGGCGGGAGTCTTCGCGGGACAGATACGCAGTATTTT
CASSLSGGSLRGTDTQYF
>TRBJ1-1|.|TRBV5-1|.
TGCGCCAGCAGCCGACGAACTGGGGCTGAAGCTTTCTTT
CASSRRTGAEAFF
>TRBJ1-5|.|TRBV5-6|.
TGTGCCAGCAGCCGGGGGGGTAAGAGCAATCAGCCCCAGCATTTT
CASSRGGKSNQPQHF
>TRBJ2-1|.|TRBV18|.
TGTGCCAGCTCACCATTCCTTCAGGGCGAGCAGTTCTTC
CASSPFLQGEQFF
>TRBJ1-2|.|TRBV6-1|.
TGTGCCAGCAGTGAACGGCTCAGGGAAAATGGCTACACCTTC
CASSERLRENGYTF
>TRBJ1-1|.|TRBV28|TRBD1
TGTGCCAGCAGGCAGGGGGCTATGAACACTGAAGCTTTCTTT
CASRQGAMNTEAFF
>TRBJ1-2|.|TRBV28|.
TGTGCCAGCAAGGTCAGGCCACGAGACGGCTACACCTTC
CASKVRPRDGYTF
>TRBJ2-3|once|TRBV30|.
TGTGCCTGGAGTGTACTGGGATCCGATACGCAGTATTTT
CAWSVLGSDTQYF
>TRBJ2-1|.|TRBV4-3|TRBD2
TGCGCCAGCAGCCAGGGAATTGGTAGCGGGACCTACAATGAGCAGTTCTTC
CASSQGIGSGTYNEQFF
>TRBJ2-5|.|TRBV23-1|TRBD2
TGCGCCAGCACCTCACACCCCGGGACTATCAATTTGGGGGGGGAGACCCAGTACTTC
CASTSHPGTINLGGETQYF
>TRBJ1-1|few|TRBV28|.
TGTGCCAGCAGTTTTCGATCAGGGTATAAGGCTTTCTTT
CASSFRSGYKAFF
>TRBJ1-2|.|TRBV5-1|.
TGCGCCAGCAGCTTGGAGAGGAGCTATGGCTACACCTTC
CASSLERSYGYTF
>TRBJ1-4|.|TRBV14|.
TGTGCCAGCAGCCTAACAGGGATAGTTGAAAAACTGTTTTTT
CASSLTGIVEKLFF
>TRBJ1-1|.|TRBV19|.
TGTGCCAGTAGCGGACAGTCCGCGTCGACTGAAGCTTTCTTT
CASSGQSASTEAFF
>TRBJ2-3|.|TRBV15|TRBD2
TGTGCCACCAGCAGATCGCTAGGACTAGCGGGAGAAGGGGTTCAAGATACGCAGTATTTT
CATSRSLGLAGEGVQDTQYF
>TRBJ2-2|.|TRBV11-2|.
TGTGCCAGCAGCTTAGGACCGAACACCGGGGAGCTGTTTTTT
CASSLGPNTGELFF
>TRBJ2-3|.|TRBV27|.
TGTGCCAGCAGTTCGGGGCAACTTTGGGCTCGCACAGATACGCAGTATTTT
CASSSGQLWARTDTQYF
>TRBJ2-1|.|TRBV7-9|.
TGTGCCAGCAGCCCGCGAGACAGCTTTTACAATGAGCAGTTCTTC
CASSPRDSFYNEQFF
>TRBJ1-2|.|TRBV28|.
TGTGCCAGCAGTTTAGGGGCAGGGGCCTATGGCTACACCTTC
CASSLGAGAYGYTF
>TRBJ2-2|.|TRBV27|.
TGTGCCAGCAGTTTTTCCACCGGGGAGCTGTTTTTT
CASSFSTGELFF
>TRBJ1-5|.|TRBV15|.
TGTGCCACCAGCAGAGATCTGGGCCCGACCTCCTATCAGCCCCAGCATTTT
CATSRDLGPTSYQPQHF
>TRBJ1-1|.|TRBV5-8|.
TGTGCCAGCAGCTTGTTCTCAGGGGCCACTGAAGCTTTCTTT
CASSLFSGATEAFF
>TRBJ2-3|.|TRBV9|.
TGTGCCAGCAGCCTCCGAGCCCCCGAGACGCAGTATTTT
CASSLRAPETQYF
>TRBJ2-7|.|TRBV4-1|.
TGCGCCAGCAGCCAAGATCCCCAGGGTATCTACGAGCAGTACTTC
CASSQDPQGIYEQYF
>TRBJ2-7|.|TRBV5-6|.
TGTGCCAGCAGCTTCAGGGCCAGCGTAAACCCCTACGAGCAGTACTTC
CASSFRASVNPYEQYF